One and the same sample provided the 5 T cell receptor beta chains below, sequenced in a study of regulatory and conventional T cells in RAG deficiency. Regulatory T cells were sorted from blood as CD4+ CD25-high CD127-low cells. Repertoires were generated with immunoSEQ multiplex PCR, while TCRdb's copy carries only in-frame clones and drops some. Of about 7,100 clones in the sample, about 90% were seen once. This same sample was also taken into another study, of regulatory T cells. This second study notes: The PCR used 52 TRBV and 13 TRBJ primers.

Material for sequencing was CD127- CD25+ CD4+ Tregs sorted from blood. The receptors originated from a human donor in good health.

This clone has just one count. The chain joins TRBV30 to TRBJ1-6; D gene unclear. The V gene's germline CDR1 is GTSNPN and CDR2 SVGIG (reference sequence). CDR3 size: 13 residues. V shed 3 bases and J shed 6 bases, with 9 bases lying between them. The CDR3 reads CAWRADPNSPLHF. The CDR3 DNA reads as TGTGCCTGGAGGGCAGATCCTAATTCACCCCTCCACTTT.

The chain is built from TRBV4-2 and TRBJ2-7; D ambiguous. V lost 4 bases to trimming and J lost 3 bases, with 7 bases between them. Germline CDR1 LGHNA, CDR2 YNFKEQ. The CDR3 is 12 amino acids. CDR3 region: CASSPPSYEQYF. The CDR3 nucleotides are TGTGCCAGCAGCCCGCCTAGCTACGAGCAGTACTTC.

This chain uses TRBV4-3 with TRBJ2-1, with 10 bases that match TRBD1. Trimming at V came to 1 base and at J to 8 bases, leaving 5 bases not matched to a gene. CDR3 length: 15 amino acids. Per the germline V gene, CDR1 is LGHNA and CDR2 is YSLEER. The CDR3 loop reads CASSQGDRGNDEQFF. CDR3 in DNA: TGCGCCAGCAGCCAAGGGGACAGGGGTAACGATGAGCAGTTCTTC.

The rearrangement uses TRBV6-1 and TRBJ1-5; TRBD1 matches 8 bases. Trimming at V came to 2 bases and at J to 3 bases, leaving 3 bases not matched to a gene. Germline V gene data show CDR1 as MNHNS and CDR2 as SASEGT. CDR3 size: 15 residues. The CDR3 bases are TGTGCCAGCAGTGAACAGGGGGCTAACAATCAGCCCCAGCATTTT. Its protein is CASSEQGANNQPQHF.

As for this clone: The same CDR3 can be traced to other DNA sequences in this sample. This chain connects TRBV7-9 to TRBJ1-6, with D possibly TRBD1 on 6 matching bases. The CDR3 runs to 19 residues. Trimming removed 3 bases from V and 0 bases from J, with 18 bases in between. Germline CDR1 and CDR2: SEHNR and FQNEAQ (reference sequence). The CDR3 loop is CASSFLQGFPSSYNSPLHF. The DNA for the CDR3 is TGTGCCAGCAGCTTTTTACAGGGATTTCCGAGCTCCTATAATTCACCCCTCCACTTT.